The sequence of this T cell receptor beta chain was determined in a study of control samples from healthy donors and cancer patients. Repertoires were generated with immunoSEQ multiplex PCR, while TCRdb's copy carries only in-frame clones and drops some. Of approximately 100,000 clones in the sample, roughly 92% are singletons; the top ten hold around 3%. Sequencing was carried out using blood. The TCR comes from a human donor in good health. The donor label of this sample is uncertain.

In DNA, the CDR3 is TGTGCCATCAGTGAGCGAGACAGGGGCACAGATACGCAGTATTTT. It encodes CAISERDRGTDTQYF. V and J are TRBV10-3 and TRBJ2-3, with TRBD1 matching over 7 bases. This CDR3 contains 15 residues. The V segment lost 2 bases and the J segment 1 base; nucleotides outside the gene matches: 3. Germline CDR1 and CDR2: ENHRY and SYGVKD.